Listed below are T cell receptor beta chains from one sample, sequenced in a study of blood T cell repertoires in COVID-19. Method: immunoSEQ multiplex PCR; TCRdb's copy keeps in-frame clones and lacks some. This sample has roughly 250,000 clones, with roughly 86% found just once. Sequencing was done on a sample of PBMCs or T cells enriched from blood (not recorded which). The receptor source for this set is a woman aged 35 to 49 with acute COVID-19. The CDR3 runs from the conserved cysteine through the conserved F or W. A D gene is named only where the DNA matches it firmly. Not every row has a clone size; where given, it reads once, few, many or a size class.

TRBJ1-5 NA NA TRBV19 15 TGTGCCAGTAGTATCTCAGGGTGGGGAAATCAGCCCCAGCATTTT CASSISGWGNQPQHF
TRBJ1-1 NA NA TRBV27 14 TGTGCCAGCAGTTTGACAGGAGAGAACACTGAAGCTTTCTTT CASSLTGENTEAFF
TRBJ2-7 NA NA TRBV3-1/TRBV3-2 15 TGTGCCAGCAGCCTCCAAGGTAGCGCCATTTACGAGCAGTACTTC CASSLQGSAIYEQYF
TRBJ2-2 TRBD1 NA TRBV5-8 15 TGTGCCAGCAGCACAGGGGAAATAGTAACCGGGGAGCTGTTTTTT CASSTGEIVTGELFF
TRBJ2-7 TRBD1 few TRBV5-4 16 TGTGCCAGCAGCACGGGACAGGGTGGTAGCTCCTACGAGCAGTACTTC CASSTGQGGSSYEQYF
TRBJ2-7 NA NA TRBV5-8 13 TGTGCCAGCAGCTTGGCCAGAACCTACGAGCAGTACTTC CASSLARTYEQYF
TRBJ2-7 TRBD1 NA TRBV11-3 15 TGTGCCAGCAGCACCCGACAGGGGGGGACCTACGAGCAGTACTTC CASSTRQGGTYEQYF
TRBJ2-7 TRBD1 NA TRBV10-3 15 TGTGCCATCAGTGACACAGGGGGCGCGGTCCACGAGCAGTACTTC CAISDTGGAVHEQYF
TRBJ2-7 TRBD1 NA TRBV7-8 15 TGTGCCAGCAGCCCCCTTCAGGGGGCTCCCTACGAGCAGTACTTC CASSPLQGAPYEQYF
TRBJ2-1 NA NA TRBV7-9 16 TGTGCCAGCAGCCCCCTAGCGCGACGGGCGGACAATGAGCAGTTCTTC CASSPLARRADNEQFF
TRBJ2-5 NA NA TRBV19 15 TGTGCCAGTAGTATCTCAAGACTAGGCAAAGAGACCCAGTACTTC CASSISRLGKETQYF
TRBJ1-4 TRBD1 NA TRBV2 14 TGTGCCAGCAAGGAGACAGGGGGTTCTGAAAAACTGTTTTTT CASKETGGSEKLFF
TRBJ2-7 TRBD2 NA TRBV11-3 15 TGTGCCAGCAGCCTCCAAGCGGGAAGCTCCTACGAGCAGTACTTC CASSLQAGSSYEQYF
TRBJ2-1 NA NA TRBV11-3 16 TGTGCCAGCAGTAAGGGCGTCGGGGTAGCGGACAATGAGCAGTTCTTC CASSKGVGVADNEQFF